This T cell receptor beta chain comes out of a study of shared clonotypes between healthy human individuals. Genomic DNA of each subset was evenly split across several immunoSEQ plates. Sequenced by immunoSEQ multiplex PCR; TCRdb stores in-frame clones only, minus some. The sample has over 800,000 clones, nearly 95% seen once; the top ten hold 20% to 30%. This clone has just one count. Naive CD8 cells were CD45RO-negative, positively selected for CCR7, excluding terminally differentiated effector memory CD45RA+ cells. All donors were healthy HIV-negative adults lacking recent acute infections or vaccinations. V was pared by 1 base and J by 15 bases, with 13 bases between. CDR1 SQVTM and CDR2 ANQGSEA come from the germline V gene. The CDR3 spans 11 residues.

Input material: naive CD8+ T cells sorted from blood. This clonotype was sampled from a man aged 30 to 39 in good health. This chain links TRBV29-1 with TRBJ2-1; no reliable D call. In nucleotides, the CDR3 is TGCAGCGTTGAAGCCCCCAGCAACCTGTTCTTC. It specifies CSVEAPSNLFF.